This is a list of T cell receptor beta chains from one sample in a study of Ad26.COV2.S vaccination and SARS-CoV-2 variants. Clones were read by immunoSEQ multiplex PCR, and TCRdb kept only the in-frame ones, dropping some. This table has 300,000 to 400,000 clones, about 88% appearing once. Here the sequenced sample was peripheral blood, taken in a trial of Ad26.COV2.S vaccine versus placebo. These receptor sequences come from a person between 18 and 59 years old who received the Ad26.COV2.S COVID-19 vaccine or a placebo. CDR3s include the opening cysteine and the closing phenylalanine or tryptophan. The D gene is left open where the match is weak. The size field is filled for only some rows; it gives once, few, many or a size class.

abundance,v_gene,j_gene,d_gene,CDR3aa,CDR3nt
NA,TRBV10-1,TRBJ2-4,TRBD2,CARELRRVAGGAKNIQYF,TGCGCCAGAGAGCTAAGGAGGGTAGCGGGCGGGGCCAAAAACATTCAGTACTTC
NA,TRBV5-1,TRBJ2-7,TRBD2,CASSLGGTSSYEQYF,TGCGCCAGCAGCTTGGGTGGGACTAGCAGTTACGAGCAGTACTTC
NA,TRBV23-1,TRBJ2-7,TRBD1,CASSHPLTGDEQCF,TGCGCCAGCAGCCACCCTCTCACAGGGGACGAGCAGTGCTTC
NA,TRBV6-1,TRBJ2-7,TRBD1,CASSDPPPGQDYGEQYF,TGTGCCAGCAGTGACCCACCTCCGGGACAGGATTACGGCGAGCAGTACTTC
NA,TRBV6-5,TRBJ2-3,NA,CASSETGSTDTQYF,TGTGCCAGCAGCGAGACAGGAAGCACAGATACGCAGTATTTT
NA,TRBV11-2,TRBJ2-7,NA,CASSLAPGGNYEQYF,TGTGCCAGCAGCTTAGCCCCCGGGGGAAACTACGAGCAGTACTTC
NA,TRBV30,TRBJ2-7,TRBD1,CAWSKGQTYEQYF,TGTGCCTGGAGTAAGGGACAGACCTACGAGCAGTACTTC
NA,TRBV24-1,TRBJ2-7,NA,CATSDGGQLGHEQYF,TGTGCCACCAGCGACGGGGGGCAGCTCGGGCACGAGCAGTACTTC
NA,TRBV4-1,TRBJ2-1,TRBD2,CASSQSLARGYNEQFF,TGCGCCAGCAGCCAATCACTAGCGAGGGGTTACAATGAGCAGTTCTTC
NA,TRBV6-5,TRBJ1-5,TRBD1,CASRVTGNSNQPQHF,TGTGCCAGCAGGGTGACAGGGAATAGCAATCAGCCCCAGCATTTT
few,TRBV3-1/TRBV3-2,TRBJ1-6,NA,CASSLREENSPLHF,TGTGCCAGCAGCCTCAGGGAGGAAAATTCACCCCTCCACTTT
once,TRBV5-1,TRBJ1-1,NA,CASSLATGSRNTEAFF,TGCGCCAGCAGCTTGGCCACGGGCAGCCGGAACACTGAAGCTTTCTTT
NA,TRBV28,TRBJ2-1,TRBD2,CASSETRGLAVHEQFF,TGTGCCAGCAGCGAGACTCGAGGACTAGCGGTCCATGAGCAGTTCTTC
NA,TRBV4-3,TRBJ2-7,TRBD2,CASSQDRGRDEQYF,TGCGCCAGCAGCCAAGATAGAGGGAGGGACGAGCAGTACTTC
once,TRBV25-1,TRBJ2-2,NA,CASSVGGLGELFF,TGTGCCAGCAGTGTGGGGGGGCTGGGGGAGCTGTTTTTT
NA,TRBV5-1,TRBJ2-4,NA,CASSLGGSGNIQYF,TGCGCCAGCAGCTTGGGAGGCTCTGGAAACATTCAGTACTTC
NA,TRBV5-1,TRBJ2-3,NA,CASSLGTETDTQYF,TGCGCCAGCAGCTTGGGGACAGAAACAGATACGCAGTATTTT
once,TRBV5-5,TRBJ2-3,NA,CASSTTGWRTDTQYF,TGTGCCAGCAGCACCACAGGGTGGCGGACAGATACGCAGTATTTT
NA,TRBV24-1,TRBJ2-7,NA,CATSALRDGSYEQYF,TGTGCCACCAGTGCCCTGCGGGACGGATCCTACGAGCAGTACTTC
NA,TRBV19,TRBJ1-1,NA,CASMAGVTEAFF,TGTGCCAGTATGGCAGGGGTCACTGAAGCTTTCTTT
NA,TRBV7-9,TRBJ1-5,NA,CASSPSWDNSNQPQHF,TGTGCCAGCAGCCCCTCGTGGGACAATAGCAATCAGCCCCAGCATTTT
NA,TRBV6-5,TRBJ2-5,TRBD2,CASGQVTSGIETQYF,TGTGCCAGCGGGCAGGTGACTAGCGGGATAGAGACCCAGTACTTC
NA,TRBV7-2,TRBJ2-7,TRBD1,CASSLATGQDERYF,TGTGCCAGCAGCTTAGCGACTGGACAGGATGAGCGGTACTTC
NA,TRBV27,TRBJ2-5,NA,CASSAYVTRWETQYF,TGTGCCAGCAGTGCTTATGTAACGCGATGGGAGACCCAGTACTTC
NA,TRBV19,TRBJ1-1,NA,CASSLGPNTEAFF,TGTGCCAGTAGCTTGGGACCGAACACTGAAGCTTTCTTT
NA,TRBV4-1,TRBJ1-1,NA,CASRGMTLNTEAFF,TGCGCCAGCAGGGGGATGACTCTGAACACTGAAGCTTTCTTT
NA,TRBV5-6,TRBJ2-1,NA,CASSLAADPSYNEQFF,TGTGCCAGCAGCTTGGCTGCGGACCCCTCCTACAATGAGCAGTTCTTC
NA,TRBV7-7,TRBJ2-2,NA,CASSLAGGRGGELFF,TGTGCTAGCAGCTTAGCCGGGGGCCGAGGCGGGGAGCTGTTTTTT
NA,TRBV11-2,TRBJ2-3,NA,CASSLVGDFGDTQYF,TGTGCCAGCAGCTTAGTGGGTGATTTCGGAGATACGCAGTATTTT
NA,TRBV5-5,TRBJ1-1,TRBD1,CASSTPGQGDTEAFF,TGTGCCAGCAGCACGCCGGGACAGGGGGACACTGAAGCTTTCTTT
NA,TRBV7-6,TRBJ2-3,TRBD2,CASRAISGGSDTQYF,TGTGCCAGCAGAGCAATTAGCGGGGGTTCAGATACGCAGTATTTT
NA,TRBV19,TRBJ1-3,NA,CASTLYPGRNTIYF,TGTGCCAGTACCTTATACCCGGGGAGAAACACCATATATTTT
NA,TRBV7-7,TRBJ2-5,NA,CASSLGGERFQETQYF,TGTGCTAGCAGCTTAGGGGGAGAAAGATTCCAAGAGACCCAGTACTTC
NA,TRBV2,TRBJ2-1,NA,CASRGSGEQFF,TGTGCCAGCAGAGGGAGCGGTGAGCAGTTCTTC
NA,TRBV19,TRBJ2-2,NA,CASRGPGELFF,TGTGCCAGCAGGGGCCCCGGGGAGCTGTTTTTT
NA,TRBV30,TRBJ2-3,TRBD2,CAWRDGGGTDTQYF,TGTGCCTGGAGGGATGGCGGGGGGACAGATACGCAGTATTTT
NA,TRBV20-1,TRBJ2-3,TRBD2,CSASLAGLGDTQYF,TGCAGTGCTAGTCTAGCGGGATTAGGAGATACGCAGTATTTT
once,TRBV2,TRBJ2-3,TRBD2,CASSAIAGEGNTQYF,TGTGCCAGCAGTGCTATAGCGGGGGAAGGAAATACGCAGTATTTT
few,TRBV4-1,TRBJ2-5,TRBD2,CASSLQTGSGMGGETQYF,TGCGCCAGCAGCCTACAAACGGGATCAGGGATGGGAGGGGAGACCCAGTACTTC
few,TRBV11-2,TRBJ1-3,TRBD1,CASSLDEQGRPGSGNTIYF,TGTGCCAGCAGCTTAGATGAACAGGGGCGACCTGGCTCTGGAAACACCATATATTTT
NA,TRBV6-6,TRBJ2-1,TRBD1,CASSQFIQNRGEAYNEQFF,TGTGCCAGCAGTCAATTTATTCAAAACAGGGGGGAGGCTTACAATGAGCAGTTCTTC
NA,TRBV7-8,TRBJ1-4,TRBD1,CASSSRGRTGDRTNEKLFF,TGTGCCAGCAGCTCCCGCGGACGGACAGGAGATCGAACTAATGAAAAACTGTTTTTT
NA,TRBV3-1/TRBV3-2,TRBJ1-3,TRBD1,CATGQTSGNTIYF,TGTGCCACGGGACAGACCTCTGGAAACACCATATATTTT
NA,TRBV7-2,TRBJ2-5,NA,CASSLGAGRVPQETQYF,TGTGCCAGCAGCTTAGGTGCAGGGCGGGTCCCCCAAGAGACCCAGTACTTC
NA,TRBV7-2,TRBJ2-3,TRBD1,CASSLQGALNTQYF,TGTGCCAGCAGCTTACAGGGGGCGCTGAATACGCAGTATTTT
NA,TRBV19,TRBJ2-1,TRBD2,CASRRAGGGVSYNEQFF,TGTGCCAGTAGAAGAGCGGGGGGCGGGGTGTCCTACAATGAGCAGTTCTTC
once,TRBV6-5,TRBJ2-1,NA,CASWSSYNEQFF,TGTGCCAGCTGGAGCTCCTACAATGAGCAGTTCTTC
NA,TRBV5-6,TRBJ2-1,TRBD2,CASSLYSSGRENEQFF,TGTGCCAGCAGCTTGTATAGTAGCGGGAGGGAGAATGAGCAGTTCTTC
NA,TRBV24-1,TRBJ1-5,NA,CATSEPGVNQPQHF,TGTGCCACCAGTGAGCCAGGCGTAAATCAGCCCCAGCATTTT
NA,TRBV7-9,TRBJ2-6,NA,CASSTRAGANVLTF,TGTGCCAGCAGCACCCGGGCGGGGGCCAACGTCCTGACTTTC
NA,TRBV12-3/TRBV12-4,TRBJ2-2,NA,CASIPLGTGELFF,TGTGCCAGCATCCCCCTAGGGACCGGGGAGCTGTTTTTT
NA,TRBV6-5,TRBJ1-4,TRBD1,CASSPQGAREKLFF,TGTGCCAGCAGTCCACAGGGGGCGAGGGAAAAACTGTTTTTT
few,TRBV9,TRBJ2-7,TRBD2,CASSPRGLAGAHEQYF,TGTGCCAGCAGCCCGAGGGGACTAGCGGGAGCCCACGAGCAGTACTTC
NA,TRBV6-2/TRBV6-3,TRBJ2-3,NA,CASSWPGGTDTQYF,TGTGCCAGCAGTTGGCCCGGGGGCACAGATACGCAGTATTTT
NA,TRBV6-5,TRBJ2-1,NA,CASSYATDRGEQFF,TGTGCCAGCAGTTACGCTACCGATAGAGGTGAGCAGTTCTTC
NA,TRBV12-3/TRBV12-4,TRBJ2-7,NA,CASSPQGSEQYF,TGTGCCAGCAGTCCCCAGGGATCCGAGCAGTACTTC
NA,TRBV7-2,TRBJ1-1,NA,CASSSRQEKNTEAFF,TGTGCCAGCAGCAGCCGACAGGAGAAGAACACTGAAGCTTTCTTT